The 5 T cell receptor beta chains presented below share a single source sample, sequenced in a study of regulatory T cells in long-lasting Graves disease. Time point given: newly diagnosed GD, antithyroid drugs for less than 3 months. There was RNA extracted from PBMCs, and the TCR library was made from it. CDR3 regions were amplified by Arm-PCR using iRepertoire HTBI primers to build TCR beta libraries. MiXCR was run by TCRdb on the multiplex PCR reads, yielding one entry per CDR3 protein. The sample holds 350,000 to 550,000 distinct CDR3 sequences, about 15% seen once. These records were also assigned to another study, of T cells in Graves' hyperthyroidism and ophthalmopathy.

Sequencing used peripheral blood mononuclear cells (PBMCs), obtained at new diagnosis, from a patient treated with antithyroid drugs. Source of these receptors: a woman younger than 45 with Graves disease.

This clonotype was picked up many times. The chain recombines TRBV28 with TRBJ2-1, with D unclear. The CDR3 consists of 14 residues. Trimming pared 3 bases from V and 1 base from J, leaving 7 bases between. Germline-derived CDR1 and CDR2 are MDHEN and SYDVKM. CDR3 DNA sequence: TGTGCCAGCAGTTTTAGGATTTCCTACAATGAGCAGTTCTTC. Translated: CASSFRISYNEQFF.

This clonotype was counted between two and nine times. A single base separates this from a much larger clone, so it may be a read error. This rearrangement joins TRBV11-2 to TRBJ2-7; 7 bases agree with TRBD2. J lost 5 bases, V lost 5 bases, and 21 bases had no gene match. Germline V gene data show CDR1 as SGHAT and CDR2 as FQNNGV. The CDR3 consists of 18 residues. The CDR3 loop reads CASSPHVTPGGSTHEQYF. The CDR3 DNA reads TGTGCCAGCAGCCCACACGTTACACCGGGCGGGAGCACCCACGAGCAGTACTTC. Supplemented by reference TRBV11-2 and TRBJ2-7, the full variable domain reads EAGVAQSPRYKIIEKRQSVAFWCNPISGHATLYWYQQILGQGPKLLIQFQNNGVVDDSQLPKDRFSAERLKGVDSTLKIQPAKLEDSAVYLCASSPHVTPGGSTHEQYFGPGTRLTVT.

The chain has TRBV29-1 and TRBJ2-1, with 13 bases lining up with TRBD2. The CDR3 is made up of 16 amino acids. V dropped 7 bases and J dropped 0; count of bases not matched to a gene: 6. The V gene's germline CDR1 is SQVTM and CDR2 ANQGSEA. The CDR3 loop is CSATSGRACSYNEQFF. As DNA, the CDR3 is TGCAGCGCCACTAGCGGGAGGGCCTGCTCCTACAATGAGCAGTTCTTC.

This clonotype was detected ten times or more. The chain couples TRBV2 to TRBJ2-3; D is ambiguous. The CDR3 consists of 15 residues. V was clipped by 0 bases and J by 3 bases, with 10 bases between them. The germline gives CDR1 SNHLY, CDR2 FYNNEI. The DNA of the CDR3 is TGTGCCAGCAGTGAAGCGCTTGGTGCGACAGATACGCAGTATTTT. Translating it yields CASSEALGATDTQYF.

This clonotype was observed at least ten times. Here the CDR3 reads CASTEVTSSYQPQHF. DNA of the CDR3: TGTGCCAGCACGGAGGTTACTAGTTCCTATCAGCCCCAGCATTTT. V and J are TRBV6-1 and TRBJ1-5; D is unclear. Trimming removed 7 bases from V and 5 bases from J, with 18 bases in between. Per germline, CDR1 MNHNS and CDR2 SASEGT. This CDR3 is built from 15 residues.